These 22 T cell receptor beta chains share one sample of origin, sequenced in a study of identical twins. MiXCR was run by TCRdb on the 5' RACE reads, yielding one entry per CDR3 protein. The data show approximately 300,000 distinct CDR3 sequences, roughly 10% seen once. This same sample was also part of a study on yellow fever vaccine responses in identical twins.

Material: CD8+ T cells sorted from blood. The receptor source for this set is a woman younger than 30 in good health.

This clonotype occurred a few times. Here the CDR3 reads CASTPDTSGANVLTF. CDR3 bases: TGTGCCAGCACTCCGGACACCTCTGGGGCCAACGTCCTGACTTTC. J is TRBJ2-6 and V is TRBV6-2 or TRBV6-3, with D tentatively TRBD1 (5 bases). Trimming shortened V by 7 bases and J by 0 bases, and 10 bases separated the two germline ends. Germline CDR1 is MNHEY and CDR2 is SVGEGT. The CDR3 runs to 15 residues.

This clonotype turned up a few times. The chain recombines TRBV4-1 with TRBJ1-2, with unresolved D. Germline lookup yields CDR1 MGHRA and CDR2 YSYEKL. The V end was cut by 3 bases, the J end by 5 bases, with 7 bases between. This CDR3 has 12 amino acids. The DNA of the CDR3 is TGCGCCAGCAGCCATGATCAGTATGGCTACACCTTC. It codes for CASSHDQYGYTF.

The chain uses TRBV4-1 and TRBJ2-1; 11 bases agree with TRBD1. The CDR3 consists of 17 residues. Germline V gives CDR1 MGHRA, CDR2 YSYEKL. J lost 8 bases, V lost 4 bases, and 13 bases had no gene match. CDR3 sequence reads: CASSPLGQGAQKDEQFF. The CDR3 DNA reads TGCGCCAGCAGCCCCCTCGGACAGGGGGCACAGAAAGATGAGCAGTTCTTC.

The CDR3 DNA sequence: TGTGCCAGCAGTCCTCTGGGGGCGACCCCCTACGAGCAGTACTTC. This gives the protein CASSPLGATPYEQYF. The gene calls are TRBV6-1 and TRBJ2-7, with D possibly being TRBD1 (6 bases). CDR1 is MNHNS, CDR2 SASEGT, per germline. The CDR3 is 15 amino acids. The V and J ends lost 5 bases and 2 bases respectively, with 16 bases between them.

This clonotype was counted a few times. The CDR3 DNA reads as TGTGCCAGCAGCCAAGAACCAGGGACAGGAAACTACGAGCAGTACTTC. It codes for CASSQEPGTGNYEQYF. The chain is built from TRBV3-1 and TRBJ2-7; 8 nucleotides agree with TRBD1. V was clipped by 0 bases and J by 3 bases; unmatched bases: 7. The CDR3 is made up of 16 amino acids. The germline V gene has CDR1 LGHDT and CDR2 YNNKEL (reference sequence).

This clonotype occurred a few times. CDR3 sequence: CASSPGQGVPGELFF. For the CDR3, the DNA is TGTGCCAGCAGCCCCGGACAGGGGGTACCCGGGGAGCTGTTTTTT. The rearrangement joins TRBV7-3 to TRBJ2-2; 10 bases are shared with TRBD1. Trimming removed 5 bases from V and 6 bases from J; junction bases left unmatched: 6. CDR1 is SGHTA, CDR2 FQGTGA, per germline. The CDR3 has 15 amino acids.

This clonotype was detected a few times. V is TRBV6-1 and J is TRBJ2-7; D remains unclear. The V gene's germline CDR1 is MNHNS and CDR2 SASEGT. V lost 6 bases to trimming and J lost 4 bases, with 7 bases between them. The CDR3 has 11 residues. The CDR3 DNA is TGTGCCAGCAGCGATATGTACGAGCAGTACTTC. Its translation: CASSDMYEQYF.

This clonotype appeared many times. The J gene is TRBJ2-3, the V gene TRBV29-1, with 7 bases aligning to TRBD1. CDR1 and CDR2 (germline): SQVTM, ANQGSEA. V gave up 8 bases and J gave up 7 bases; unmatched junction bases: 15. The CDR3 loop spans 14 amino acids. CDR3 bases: TGCAGCACGGACAGGTGGGACGTGAGAAATACGCAGTATTTT. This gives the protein CSTDRWDVRNTQYF.

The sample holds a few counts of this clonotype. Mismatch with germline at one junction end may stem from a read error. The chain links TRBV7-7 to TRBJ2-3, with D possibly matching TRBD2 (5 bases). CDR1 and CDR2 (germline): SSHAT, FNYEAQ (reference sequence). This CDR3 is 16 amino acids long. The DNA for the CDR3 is TGTGCTAGCAGCTCGAGGACTGGTTCTAGCACAGATACGCAGTATTTT. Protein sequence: CASSSRTGSSTDTQYF. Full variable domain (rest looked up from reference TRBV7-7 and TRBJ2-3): GAGVSQSPRYKVTKRGQDVTLRCDPISSHATLYWYQQALGQGPEFLTYFNYEAQPDKSGLPSDRFSAERPEGSISTLTIQRTEQRDSAMYRCASSSRTGSSTDTQYFGPGTRLTVL.

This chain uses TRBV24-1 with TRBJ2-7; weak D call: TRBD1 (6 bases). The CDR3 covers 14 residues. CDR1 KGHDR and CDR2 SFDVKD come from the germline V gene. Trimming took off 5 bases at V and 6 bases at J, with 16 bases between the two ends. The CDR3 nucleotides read TGTGCCACCAGTGCGGACAGTTGGGGGATCGAGCAGTACTTC. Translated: CATSADSWGIEQYF.

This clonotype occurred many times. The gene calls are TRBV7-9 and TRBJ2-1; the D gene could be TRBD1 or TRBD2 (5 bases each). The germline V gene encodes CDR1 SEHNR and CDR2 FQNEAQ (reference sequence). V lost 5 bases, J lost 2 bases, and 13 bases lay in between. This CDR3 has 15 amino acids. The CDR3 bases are TGTGCCAGCAGCCCAGGGAGCCCAGCCTACAATGAGCAGTTCTTC. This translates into CASSPGSPAYNEQFF.

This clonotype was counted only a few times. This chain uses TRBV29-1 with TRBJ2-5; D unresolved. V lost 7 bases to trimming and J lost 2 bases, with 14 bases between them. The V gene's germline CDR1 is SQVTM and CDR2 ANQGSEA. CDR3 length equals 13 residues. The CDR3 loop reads CSAIQVRQETQYF. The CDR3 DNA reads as TGCAGCGCCATTCAAGTCCGACAAGAGACCCAGTACTTC. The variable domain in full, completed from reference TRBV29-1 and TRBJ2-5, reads SAVISQKPSRDICQRGTSLTIQCQVDSQVTMMFWYRQQPGQSLTLIATANQGSEATYESGFVIDKFPISRPNLTFSTLTVSNMSPEDSSIYLCSAIQVRQETQYFGPGTRLLVL.

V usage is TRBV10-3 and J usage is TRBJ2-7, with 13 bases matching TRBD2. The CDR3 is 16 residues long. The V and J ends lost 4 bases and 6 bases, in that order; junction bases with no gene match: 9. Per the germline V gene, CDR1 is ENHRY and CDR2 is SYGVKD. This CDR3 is CAISVLAGGPQFEQYF. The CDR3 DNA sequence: TGTGCCATCAGTGTACTAGCGGGAGGGCCTCAATTCGAGCAGTACTTC.

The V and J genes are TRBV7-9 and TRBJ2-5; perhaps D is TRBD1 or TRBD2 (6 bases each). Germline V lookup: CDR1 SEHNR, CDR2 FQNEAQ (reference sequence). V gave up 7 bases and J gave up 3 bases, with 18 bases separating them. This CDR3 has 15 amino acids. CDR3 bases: TGTGCCAGCACAGAACAGGGCTCGGGGGAAGAGACCCAGTACTTC. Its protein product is CASTEQGSGEETQYF.

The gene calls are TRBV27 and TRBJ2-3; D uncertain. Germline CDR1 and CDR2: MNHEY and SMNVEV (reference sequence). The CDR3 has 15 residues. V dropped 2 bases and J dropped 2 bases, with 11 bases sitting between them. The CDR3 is CASSLGYGFTDTQYF. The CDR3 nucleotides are TGTGCCAGCAGTTTAGGGTATGGATTCACAGATACGCAGTATTTT.

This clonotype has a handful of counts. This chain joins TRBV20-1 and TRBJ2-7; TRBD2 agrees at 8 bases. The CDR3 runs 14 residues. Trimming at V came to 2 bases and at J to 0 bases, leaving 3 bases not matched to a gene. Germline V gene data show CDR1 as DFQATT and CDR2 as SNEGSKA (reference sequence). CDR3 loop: CSARLLAASYEQYF. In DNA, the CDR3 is TGCAGTGCTAGACTACTAGCGGCCTCCTACGAGCAGTACTTC.

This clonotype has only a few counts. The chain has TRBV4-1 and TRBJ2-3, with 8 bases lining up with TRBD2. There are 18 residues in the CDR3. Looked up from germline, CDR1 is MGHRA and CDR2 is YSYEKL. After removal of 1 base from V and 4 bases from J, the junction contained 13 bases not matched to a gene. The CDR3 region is CASSQGVVRTSHADTQYF. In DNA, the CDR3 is TGCGCCAGCAGCCAAGGGGTTGTACGGACTAGCCATGCAGATACGCAGTATTTT.

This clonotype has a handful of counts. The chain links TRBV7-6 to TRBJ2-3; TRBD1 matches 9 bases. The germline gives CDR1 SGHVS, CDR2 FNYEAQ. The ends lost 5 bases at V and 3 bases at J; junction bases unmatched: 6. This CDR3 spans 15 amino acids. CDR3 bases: TGTGCCAGCAGCGGGACAGGGTTCAGTACAGATACGCAGTATTTT. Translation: CASSGTGFSTDTQYF.

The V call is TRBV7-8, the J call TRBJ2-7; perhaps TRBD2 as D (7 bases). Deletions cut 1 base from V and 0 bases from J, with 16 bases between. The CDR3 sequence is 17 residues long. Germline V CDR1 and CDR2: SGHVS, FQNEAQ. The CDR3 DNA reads TGTGCCAGCAGCTTAGTAAAAGGCGGGGGCGGCTCCTACGAGCAGTACTTC. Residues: CASSLVKGGGGSYEQYF.

The CDR3 region is CSARAPVGYEQYF. The DNA of the CDR3 is TGCAGTGCTAGAGCCCCAGTTGGGTACGAGCAGTACTTC. The V gene is TRBV20-1, the J gene TRBJ2-7; D gene unclear. Trimming removed 1 base at V and 4 bases at J, with 11 bases between. The CDR3 spans 13 residues. CDR1 is DFQATT, CDR2 SNEGSKA, per germline (reference sequence).

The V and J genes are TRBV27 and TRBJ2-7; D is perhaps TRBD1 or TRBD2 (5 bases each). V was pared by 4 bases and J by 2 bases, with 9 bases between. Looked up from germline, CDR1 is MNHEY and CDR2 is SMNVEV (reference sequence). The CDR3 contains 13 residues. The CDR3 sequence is CASSWGRAYEQYF. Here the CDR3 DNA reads TGTGCCAGCAGTTGGGGACGGGCCTACGAGCAGTACTTC.

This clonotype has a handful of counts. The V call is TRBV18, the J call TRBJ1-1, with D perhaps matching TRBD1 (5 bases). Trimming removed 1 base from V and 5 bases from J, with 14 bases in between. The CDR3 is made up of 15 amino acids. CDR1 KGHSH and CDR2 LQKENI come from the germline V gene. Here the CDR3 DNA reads TGTGCCAGCTCACCACTCAGGGATGCGAAAACTGAAGCTTTCTTT. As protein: CASSPLRDAKTEAFF.